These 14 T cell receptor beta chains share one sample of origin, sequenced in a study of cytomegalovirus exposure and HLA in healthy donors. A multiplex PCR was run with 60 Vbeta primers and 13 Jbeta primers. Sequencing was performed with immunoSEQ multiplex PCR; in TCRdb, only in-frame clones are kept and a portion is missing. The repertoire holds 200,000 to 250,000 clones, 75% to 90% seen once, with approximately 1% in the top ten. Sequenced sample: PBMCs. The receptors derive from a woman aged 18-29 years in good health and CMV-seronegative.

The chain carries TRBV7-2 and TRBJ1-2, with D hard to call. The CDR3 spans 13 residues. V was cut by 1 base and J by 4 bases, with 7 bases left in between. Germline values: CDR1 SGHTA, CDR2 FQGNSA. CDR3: CASSLGYGYGYTF. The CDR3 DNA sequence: TGTGCCAGCAGCTTAGGGTACGGCTATGGCTACACCTTC.

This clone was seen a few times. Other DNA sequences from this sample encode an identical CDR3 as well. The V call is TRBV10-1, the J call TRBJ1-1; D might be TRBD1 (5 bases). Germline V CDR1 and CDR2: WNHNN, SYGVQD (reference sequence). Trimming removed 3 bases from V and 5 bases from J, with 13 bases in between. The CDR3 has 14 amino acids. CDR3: CASSDVGKGTEAFF. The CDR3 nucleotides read TGCGCCAGCAGTGATGTGGGAAAGGGGACTGAAGCTTTCTTT.

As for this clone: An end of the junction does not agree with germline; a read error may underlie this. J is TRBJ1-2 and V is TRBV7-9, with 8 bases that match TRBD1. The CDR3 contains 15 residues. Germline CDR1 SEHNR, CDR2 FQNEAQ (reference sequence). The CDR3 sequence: CSSSHRQGTPSGYTF. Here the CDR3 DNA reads TGTTCCAGCAGCCATCGACAGGGGACCCCCTCTGGCTACACCTTC. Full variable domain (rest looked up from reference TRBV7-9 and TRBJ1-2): DTGVSQNPRHKITKRGQNVTFRCDPISEHNRLYWYRQTLGQGPEFLTYFQNEAQLEKSRLLSDRFSAERPKGSFSTLEIQRTEQGDSAMYLCSSSHRQGTPSGYTFGSGTRLTVV.

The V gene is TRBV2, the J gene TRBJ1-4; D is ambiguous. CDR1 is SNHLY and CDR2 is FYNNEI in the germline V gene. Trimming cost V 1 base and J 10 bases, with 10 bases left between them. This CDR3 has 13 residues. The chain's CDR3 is CASSEEITGKLFF. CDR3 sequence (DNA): TGTGCCAGCAGTGAAGAGATCACCGGAAAACTGTTTTTT.

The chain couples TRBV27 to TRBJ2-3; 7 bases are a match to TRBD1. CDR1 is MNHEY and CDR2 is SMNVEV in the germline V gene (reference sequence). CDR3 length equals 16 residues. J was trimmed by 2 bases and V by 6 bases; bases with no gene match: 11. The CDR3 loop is CASRKRRQGYTDTQYF. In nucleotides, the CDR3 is TGTGCCAGCAGGAAACGTCGACAGGGCTACACAGATACGCAGTATTTT.

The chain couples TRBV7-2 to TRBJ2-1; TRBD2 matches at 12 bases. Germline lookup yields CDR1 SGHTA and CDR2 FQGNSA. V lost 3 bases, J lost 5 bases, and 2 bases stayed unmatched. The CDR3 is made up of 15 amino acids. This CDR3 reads CASSFGLAGNNEQFF. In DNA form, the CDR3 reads TGTGCCAGCAGCTTCGGACTAGCGGGAAACAATGAGCAGTTCTTC.

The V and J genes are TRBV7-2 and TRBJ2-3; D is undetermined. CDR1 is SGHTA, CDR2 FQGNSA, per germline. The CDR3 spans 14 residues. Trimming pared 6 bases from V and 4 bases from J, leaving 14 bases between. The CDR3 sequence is CASRLRRSADTQYF. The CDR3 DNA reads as TGTGCCAGCAGATTACGACGGAGCGCAGATACGCAGTATTTT.

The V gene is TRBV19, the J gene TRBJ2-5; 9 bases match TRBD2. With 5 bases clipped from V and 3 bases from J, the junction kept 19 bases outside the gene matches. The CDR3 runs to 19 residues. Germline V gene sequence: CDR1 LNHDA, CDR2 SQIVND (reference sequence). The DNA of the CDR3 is TGTGCCAGTAGTTCACGACCAATAGGAGCGGGAGGCCTTAAAGAGACCCAGTACTTC. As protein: CASSSRPIGAGGLKETQYF. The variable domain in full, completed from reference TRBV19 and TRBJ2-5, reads DGGITQSPKYLFRKEGQNVTLSCEQNLNHDAMYWYRQDPGQGLRLIYYSQIVNDFQKGDIAEGYSVSREKKESFPLTVTSAQKNPTAFYLCASSSRPIGAGGLKETQYFGPGTRLLVL.

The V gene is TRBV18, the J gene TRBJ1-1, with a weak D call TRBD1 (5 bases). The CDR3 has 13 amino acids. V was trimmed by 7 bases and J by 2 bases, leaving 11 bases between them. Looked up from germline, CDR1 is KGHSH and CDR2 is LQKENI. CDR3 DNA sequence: TGTGCCAGCTTTAGGACACTCAACACTGAAGCTTTCTTT. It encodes CASFRTLNTEAFF. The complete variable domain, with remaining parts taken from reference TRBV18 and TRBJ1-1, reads NAGVMQNPRHLVRRRGQEARLRCSPMKGHSHVYWYRQLPEEGLKFMVYLQKENIIDESGMPKERFSAEFPKEGPSILRIQQVVRGDSAAYFCASFRTLNTEAFFGQGTRLTVV.

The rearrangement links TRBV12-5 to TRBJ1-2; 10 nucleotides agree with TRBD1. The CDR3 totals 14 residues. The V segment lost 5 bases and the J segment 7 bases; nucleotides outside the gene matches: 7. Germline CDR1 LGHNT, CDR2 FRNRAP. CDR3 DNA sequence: TGTGCTAGTGGTCTCGCAGGGGACAGGGGTGGCTACACCTTC. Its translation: CASGLAGDRGGYTF.

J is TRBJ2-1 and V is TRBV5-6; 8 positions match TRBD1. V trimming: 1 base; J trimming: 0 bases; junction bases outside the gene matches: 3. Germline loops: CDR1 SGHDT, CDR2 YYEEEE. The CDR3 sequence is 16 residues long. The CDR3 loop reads CASSLSGQGSYNEQFF. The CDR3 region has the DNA TGTGCCAGCAGCTTGTCTGGACAGGGCTCCTACAATGAGCAGTTCTTC.

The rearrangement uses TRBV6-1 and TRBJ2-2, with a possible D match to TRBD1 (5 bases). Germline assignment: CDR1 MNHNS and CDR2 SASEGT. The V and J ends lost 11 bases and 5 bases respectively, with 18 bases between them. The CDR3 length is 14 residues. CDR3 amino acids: CAAKVGPFTGELFF. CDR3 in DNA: TGTGCCGCCAAGGTGGGGCCGTTTACCGGGGAGCTGTTTTTT.

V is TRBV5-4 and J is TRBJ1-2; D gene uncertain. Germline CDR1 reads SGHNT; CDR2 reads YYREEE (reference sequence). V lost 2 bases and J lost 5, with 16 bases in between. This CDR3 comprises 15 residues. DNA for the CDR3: TGTGCCAGCAGCTTTGACCGAATACAGAATTATGGCTACACCTTC. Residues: CASSFDRIQNYGYTF.

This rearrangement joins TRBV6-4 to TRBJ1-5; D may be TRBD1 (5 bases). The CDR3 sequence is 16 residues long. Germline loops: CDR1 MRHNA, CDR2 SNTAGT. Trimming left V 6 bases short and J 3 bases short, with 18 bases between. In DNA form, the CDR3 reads TGTGCCAGCAGGGGACTCAACCGGGGTCCCAATCAGCCCCAGCATTTT. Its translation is CASRGLNRGPNQPQHF.